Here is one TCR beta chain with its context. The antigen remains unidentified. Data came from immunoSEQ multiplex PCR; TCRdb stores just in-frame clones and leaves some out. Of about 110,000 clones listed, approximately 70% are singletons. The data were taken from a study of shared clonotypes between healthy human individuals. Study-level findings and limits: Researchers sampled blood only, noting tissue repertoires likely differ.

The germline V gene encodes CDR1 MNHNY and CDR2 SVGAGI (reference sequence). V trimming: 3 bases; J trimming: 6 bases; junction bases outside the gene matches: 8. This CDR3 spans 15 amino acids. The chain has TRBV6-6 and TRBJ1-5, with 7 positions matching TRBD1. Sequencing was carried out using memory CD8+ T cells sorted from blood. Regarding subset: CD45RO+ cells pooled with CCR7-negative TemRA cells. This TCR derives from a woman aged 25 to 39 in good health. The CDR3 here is CASSYGTDTGQPQHF. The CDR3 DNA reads TGTGCCAGCAGTTATGGGACAGATACGGGTCAGCCCCAGCATTTT.